This T cell receptor beta chain emerged from a study of T cell changes during pregnancy in multiple sclerosis. Profiling relied on immunoSEQ multiplex PCR, and the TCRdb table lists in-frame clones only, not all of them. The data show 90,000 to 120,000 clones, roughly 90% seen once. The V end was cut by 5 bases, the J end by 3 bases, with 8 bases between. Germline V CDR1 and CDR2: SNHLY, FYNNEI. This CDR3 region has 13 residues. This chain connects TRBV2 to TRBJ2-1; D unclear. The clonotype was recovered from a female donor in good health, enrolled as a control in a pregnancy study. Material: peripheral blood, obtained in the third trimester of pregnancy. DNA for the CDR3: TGTGCCAGCAGTTTGACAAGCTACAATGAGCAGTTCTTC. Amino acid sequence: CASSLTSYNEQFF.